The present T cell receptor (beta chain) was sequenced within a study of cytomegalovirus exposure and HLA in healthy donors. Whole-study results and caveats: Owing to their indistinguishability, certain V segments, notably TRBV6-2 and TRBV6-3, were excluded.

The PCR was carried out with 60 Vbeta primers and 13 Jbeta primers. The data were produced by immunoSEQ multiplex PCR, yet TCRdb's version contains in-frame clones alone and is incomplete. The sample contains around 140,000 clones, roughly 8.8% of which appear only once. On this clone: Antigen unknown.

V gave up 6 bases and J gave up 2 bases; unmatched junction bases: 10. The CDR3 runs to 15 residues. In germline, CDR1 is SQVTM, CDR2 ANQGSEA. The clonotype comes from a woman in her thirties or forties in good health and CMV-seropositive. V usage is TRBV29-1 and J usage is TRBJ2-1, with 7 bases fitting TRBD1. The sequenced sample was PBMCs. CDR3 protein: CSVTRTGGTYNEQFF. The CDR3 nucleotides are TGCAGCGTCACCAGGACAGGCGGAACCTACAATGAGCAGTTCTTC.